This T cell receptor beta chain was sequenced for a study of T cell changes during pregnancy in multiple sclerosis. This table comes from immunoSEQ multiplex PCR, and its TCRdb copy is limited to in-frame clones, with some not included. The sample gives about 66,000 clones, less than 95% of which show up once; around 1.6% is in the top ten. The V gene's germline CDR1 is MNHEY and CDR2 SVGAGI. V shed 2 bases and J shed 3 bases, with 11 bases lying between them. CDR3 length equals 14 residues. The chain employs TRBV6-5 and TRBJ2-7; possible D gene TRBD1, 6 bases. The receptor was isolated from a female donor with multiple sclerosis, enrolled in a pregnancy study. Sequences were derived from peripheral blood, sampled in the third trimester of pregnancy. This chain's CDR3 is CASSYGDRNYEQYF. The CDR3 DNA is TGTGCCAGCAGTTACGGCGACAGGAACTACGAGCAGTACTTC.